Sequencing of this T cell receptor beta chain was carried out in a study of T cells in Graves' hyperthyroidism and ophthalmopathy. For the study at large: At the time of initial diagnosis and before any treatment, peripheral blood was collected.

The CDR3 runs to 13 residues. In germline, CDR1 is SGHAT, CDR2 FQNNGV. V lost 6 bases and J lost 7; bases outside the gene matches: 5. Whole-study findings and limits: Peripheral blood also featured most of the thyroid clonotypes expanded above 0.001. For ophthalmopathy, model prediction preceded onset by a median roughly 5.9 months.

This clonotype was seen repeatedly, ten times or more. The antigen remains unidentified. The source material, RNA transcripts, was used to amplify TCR beta CDR3 regions. TCR CDR3 regions were first amplified by RT-PCR with HTBI primers. Via MiXCR, TCRdb re-called the multiplex PCR reads, giving one row per CDR3 protein. The sample contains around 540,000 distinct CDR3 sequences, approximately 16% of which appear only once. This sequence joins TRBV11-2 and TRBJ2-1; TRBD2 aligns across 8 bases. The sample taken for sequencing was blood. The sequence derives from a woman in her twenties or thirties with Graves' ophthalmopathy. The CDR3 protein is CASRGLGKNEQFF. The DNA for the CDR3 is TGTGCCAGCAGGGGACTAGGAAAGAATGAGCAGTTCTTC.